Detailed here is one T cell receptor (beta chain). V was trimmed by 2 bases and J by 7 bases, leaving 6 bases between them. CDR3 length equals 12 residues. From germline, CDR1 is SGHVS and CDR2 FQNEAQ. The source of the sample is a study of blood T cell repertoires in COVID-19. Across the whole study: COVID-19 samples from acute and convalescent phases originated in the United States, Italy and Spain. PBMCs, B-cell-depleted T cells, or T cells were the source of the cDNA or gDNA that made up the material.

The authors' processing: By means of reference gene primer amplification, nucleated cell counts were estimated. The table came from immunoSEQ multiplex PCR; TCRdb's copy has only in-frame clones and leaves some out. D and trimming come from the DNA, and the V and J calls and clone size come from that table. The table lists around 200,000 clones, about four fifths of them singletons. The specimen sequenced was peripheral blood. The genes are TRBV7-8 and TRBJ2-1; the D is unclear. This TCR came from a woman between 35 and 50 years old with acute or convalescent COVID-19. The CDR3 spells CASSLSENEQFF. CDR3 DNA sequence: TGTGCCAGCAGCTTATCCGAGAATGAGCAGTTCTTC.